The 26 T cell receptor beta chains below all came from one sample that was sequenced in a study of cytomegalovirus exposure and HLA in healthy donors. The PCR ran on 60 Vbeta and 13 Jbeta primers. TCRdb's copy holds only in-frame clones and misses some; the assay was immunoSEQ multiplex PCR. The data show fewer than 250,000 clones, roughly three quarters seen once. Sample: PBMCs. The receptors were sampled from a woman aged 18-29 years in good health and CMV-seronegative.

This clone was seen a few times. This chain connects TRBV25-1 to TRBJ1-5; D gene ambiguous. Germline CDR1 is MGHDK and CDR2 is SYGVNS. The CDR3 is 14 residues long. V shed 3 bases and J shed 0 bases, with 6 bases lying between them. As DNA, the CDR3 is TGTGCCAGCAGTGACAGATATAGCAATCAGCCCCAGCATTTT. This translates into CASSDRYSNQPQHF.

This clone was detected once. The V and J genes are TRBV19 and TRBJ1-1; D unclear. Per germline, CDR1 LNHDA and CDR2 SQIVND (reference sequence). The CDR3 sequence is 12 residues long. The V gene lost 7 bases and the J gene lost 0 bases, with 6 bases spanning the gap. CDR3 in amino acids: CASIPMNTEAFF. The CDR3 DNA sequence: TGTGCCAGTATCCCTATGAACACTGAAGCTTTCTTT.

The chain is built from TRBV11-2 and TRBJ2-6; the match to TRBD1 covers 7 bases. The germline V gene encodes CDR1 SGHAT and CDR2 FQNNGV. Trimming took 4 bases from V and 2 from J; bases not matched to a gene: 2. The CDR3 spans 15 residues. The CDR3, as DNA: TGTGCCAGCAGCTCCGACAGGGCTGGGGCCAACGTCCTGACTTTC. Its protein is CASSSDRAGANVLTF.

The chain is built from TRBV5-1 and TRBJ2-7; maybe TRBD1 (6 bases). The CDR3 is made up of 14 amino acids. The ends were cut back, 4 bases at V and 1 base at J, with 12 bases in the middle. Germline CDR1 and CDR2: SGHRS and YFSETQ. CDR3 nucleotides: TGCGCCAGCAGCCTTGAACAGGGTTCCTACGAGCAGTACTTC. Its protein is CASSLEQGSYEQYF.

There are many counts of this clone. J is TRBJ2-1 and V is TRBV19; TRBD2 matches 10 bases. Germline V gene sequence: CDR1 LNHDA, CDR2 SQIVND (reference sequence). CDR3 size: 15 residues. V gave up 3 bases and J gave up 11 bases; unmatched junction bases: 10. The CDR3 DNA reads as TGTGCCAGTAGTATCTCTGCCGGGACTAGCGCTCAGCAGTTCTTC. It codes for CASSISAGTSAQQFF. Using reference TRBV19 and TRBJ2-1 for the parts outside the CDR3, the full variable domain is DGGITQSPKYLFRKEGQNVTLSCEQNLNHDAMYWYRQDPGQGLRLIYYSQIVNDFQKGDIAEGYSVSREKKESFPLTVTSAQKNPTAFYLCASSISAGTSAQQFFGPGTRLTVL.

J is TRBJ1-1 and V is TRBV7-2, with D perhaps matching TRBD1 (5 bases). The germline V gene encodes CDR1 SGHTA and CDR2 FQGNSA. CDR3 size: 16 residues. V was pared by 5 bases and J by 5 bases, with 21 bases between. The CDR3 DNA follows: TGTGCCAGCAGCCCCATCCCAAGACGGGGGTTAACTGAAGCTTTCTTT. Translated, it gives CASSPIPRRGLTEAFF. Using reference TRBV7-2 and TRBJ1-1 for the parts outside the CDR3, the full variable domain is GAGVSQSPSNKVTEKGKDVELRCDPISGHTALYWYRQSLGQGLEFLIYFQGNSAPDKSGLPSDRFSAERTGGSVSTLTIQRTQQEDSAVYLCASSPIPRRGLTEAFFGQGTRLTVV.

The chain uses TRBV5-6 and TRBJ1-1; D unclear. Trimming removed 4 bases at V and 0 bases at J, with 13 bases between. Germline V gene lookup returns CDR1 SGHDT and CDR2 YYEEEE. The CDR3 consists of 15 residues. CDR3 nucleotide sequence: TGTGCCAGCAGCCCCTCGGTGTATTTGAACACTGAAGCTTTCTTT. Translated, it gives CASSPSVYLNTEAFF.

The gene calls are TRBV5-6 and TRBJ2-2; weak D call: TRBD1 (6 bases). V lost 1 base and J lost 3, with 10 bases in between. Germline V CDR1 and CDR2: SGHDT, YYEEEE. The CDR3 runs to 15 residues. The DNA for the CDR3 is TGTGCCAGCAGCTTGACGACAGGTTACACCGGGGAGCTGTTTTTT. The encoded protein is CASSLTTGYTGELFF.

This clone was recorded once. This chain joins TRBV13 and TRBJ2-1; possibly TRBD2 for D (6 bases). Trimming pared 3 bases from V and 2 bases from J, leaving 8 bases between. Germline V gives CDR1 PRHDT, CDR2 FYEKMQ (reference sequence). This CDR3 comprises 14 residues. The CDR3 sequence is CASSLGEAYNEQFF. The CDR3 nucleotides are TGTGCCAGCAGCTTGGGGGAGGCCTACAATGAGCAGTTCTTC.

The V call is TRBV27, the J call TRBJ2-1; 13 bases are shared with TRBD2. Germline lookup yields CDR1 MNHEY and CDR2 SMNVEV (reference sequence). The V segment lost 5 bases and the J segment 8 bases; nucleotides outside the gene matches: 6. CDR3 length equals 15 residues. The CDR3 DNA sequence: TGTGCCAGCAGTCCGGGGACTAGCGGGAACGATGAGCAGTTCTTC. Amino acids: CASSPGTSGNDEQFF.

This clone came up a few times. The chain combines TRBV30 with TRBJ2-7; D is possibly TRBD2 (5 bases). Germline V gives CDR1 GTSNPN, CDR2 SVGIG (reference sequence). Between the trimmed V and J ends, which lost 0 bases and 3 bases, there was a span of 12 bases. The CDR3 extends over 14 amino acids. CDR3: CAWSVTGNIYEQYF. CDR3 in DNA: TGTGCCTGGAGTGTGACCGGGAACATCTACGAGCAGTACTTC.

The chain combines TRBV5-4 with TRBJ2-3, with 10 bases that match TRBD2. The V segment lost 1 base and the J segment 0 bases; nucleotides outside the gene matches: 8. Germline CDR1 SGHNT, CDR2 YYREEE (reference sequence). The CDR3 spans 18 residues. The CDR3: CASSLRASGGISTDTQYF. The CDR3 DNA follows: TGTGCCAGCAGCTTGAGGGCTAGCGGGGGAATTAGCACAGATACGCAGTATTTT.

V is TRBV7-9 and J is TRBJ1-3, with D possibly matching TRBD1 (5 bases). Between the trimmed V and J ends, which lost 5 bases and 3 bases, there was a span of 14 bases. CDR1 and CDR2 from the germline V gene are SEHNR and FQNEAQ (reference sequence). The CDR3 loop spans 15 amino acids. DNA of the CDR3: TGTGCCAGCAGCCCGGAGGGGCTATTTGGAAACACCATATATTTT. It encodes CASSPEGLFGNTIYF.

This clone was observed once. The rearrangement links TRBV28 to TRBJ2-3; D remains unclear. Germline V CDR1 and CDR2: MDHEN, SYDVKM. CDR3 length: 12 amino acids. The V gene lost 2 bases and the J gene lost 6 bases, with 6 bases spanning the gap. CDR3 coding DNA: TGTGCCAGCAGTTTAAACACGGATACGCAGTATTTT. Its translation: CASSLNTDTQYF.

CDR3 region: CASSPSQIPSRNQPQHF. The DNA of the CDR3 is TGTGCCAGCTCACCCTCACAGATCCCCTCACGAAATCAGCCCCAGCATTTT. The rearrangement joins TRBV18 to TRBJ1-5; D is uncertain. This CDR3 has 17 residues. Looked up from germline, CDR1 is KGHSH and CDR2 is LQKENI. The germline V and J ends were trimmed by 3 bases and 4 bases, with 19 bases remaining between them.

This chain links TRBV2 with TRBJ1-5; tentative D call: TRBD1 (6 bases). Germline CDR1 SNHLY, CDR2 FYNNEI. This CDR3 is 13 amino acids long. Trimming took off 7 bases at V and 6 bases at J, with 13 bases between the two ends. The CDR3 DNA reads as TGTGCCAGCAAGTTGTCAGGGGTTCAGCCCCAGCATTTT. Protein sequence: CASKLSGVQPQHF.

This clone was picked up a small number of times. J is TRBJ1-1 and V is TRBV27; D may be TRBD1 (6 bases). V shed 5 bases and J shed 1 base, with 11 bases lying between them. This CDR3 spans 14 amino acids. Germline CDR1 and CDR2: MNHEY and SMNVEV (reference sequence). CDR3 nucleotides: TGTGCCAGCAGTCATCCGGGACAGAACACTGAAGCTTTCTTT. This codes for CASSHPGQNTEAFF.

This clone has only one observation. The V and J genes are TRBV5-6 and TRBJ2-5; 9 nucleotides line up with TRBD2. The germline CDR1 and CDR2 sequences are SGHDT and YYEEEE. V shed 0 bases, J shed 10 bases, and the junction held 7 bases outside the gene matches. The CDR3 runs 14 residues. The CDR3 protein is CASSLAVGGRDQYF. The CDR3, as DNA: TGTGCCAGCAGCTTGGCCGTGGGCGGGAGGGACCAGTACTTC.

This chain connects TRBV9 to TRBJ1-2, with unresolved D. V was cut by 4 bases and J by 10 bases, with 8 bases left in between. Germline lookup yields CDR1 SGDLS and CDR2 YYNGEE. There are 10 residues in the CDR3. In DNA form, the CDR3 reads TGTGCCAGCAGCTCCCGGGACTACACCTTC. Its translation is CASSSRDYTF.

V and J are TRBV5-1 and TRBJ2-3; possibly TRBD1 for D (7 bases). The length of the CDR3 is 14 residues. The V and J ends lost 1 base and 3 bases respectively, with 9 bases between them. Per the germline V gene, CDR1 is SGHRS and CDR2 is YFSETQ. CDR3 sequence reads: CASSLSGGTDTQYF. The CDR3 coding sequence is TGCGCCAGCAGCTTGTCAGGGGGGACAGATACGCAGTATTTT.

The V gene is TRBV6-5, the J gene TRBJ2-2; D call uncertain. The germline CDR1 and CDR2 sequences are MNHEY and SVGAGI. The CDR3 covers 14 residues. The ends were cut back, 6 bases at V and 4 bases at J, with 12 bases in the middle. The chain's CDR3 is CASSHLESTGELFF. CDR3 nucleotide sequence: TGTGCCAGCAGCCACCTAGAATCCACCGGGGAGCTGTTTTTT.

To note about this clone: Sequence at one end of the junction differs from germline and may be a read error. The chain joins TRBV30 to TRBJ2-5; 9 positions agree with TRBD2. Germline CDR1 and CDR2: GTSNPN and SVGIG (reference sequence). This CDR3 region has 14 residues. CDR3 amino acids: CASWTSAHQETQYF. The CDR3 region has the DNA TGTGCCTCGTGGACTAGCGCACACCAGGAGACCCAGTACTTC.

The rearrangement uses TRBV9 and TRBJ1-2; D unclear. The germline V and J ends were trimmed by 1 base and 8 bases, with 33 bases remaining between them. The CDR3 covers 20 residues. Germline V lookup: CDR1 SGDLS, CDR2 YYNGEE. The CDR3 is CASSVNRHFSSSGAARGYTF. CDR3 bases: TGTGCCAGCAGCGTAAATCGCCACTTCTCTTCGAGTGGCGCGGCGCGAGGCTACACCTTC.

The chain recombines TRBV7-9 with TRBJ2-3, with 10 bases aligning to TRBD2. Germline CDR1 is SEHNR and CDR2 is FQNEAQ (reference sequence). Germline trimming cut 3 bases from V and 4 bases from J; bases unmatched to any gene: 4. This CDR3 is 15 amino acids long. The CDR3: CASSFKLAGADTQYF. The CDR3 DNA is TGTGCCAGCAGCTTCAAGCTAGCGGGGGCAGATACGCAGTATTTT. The variable domain in full, with the rest retrieved from reference TRBV7-9 and TRBJ2-3, is DTGVSQNPRHKITKRGQNVTFRCDPISEHNRLYWYRQTLGQGPEFLTYFQNEAQLEKSRLLSDRFSAERPKGSFSTLEIQRTEQGDSAMYLCASSFKLAGADTQYFGPGTRLTVL.

This clone was seen a handful of times. This chain links TRBV28 with TRBJ2-2; 7 bases fit TRBD1. This CDR3 is 15 amino acids long. Germline V gene sequence: CDR1 MDHEN, CDR2 SYDVKM. V was clipped by 2 bases and J by 4 bases; unmatched bases: 4. CDR3 DNA: TGTGCCAGCAGTTTACCGGCAGGGGGCACCGGGGAGCTGTTTTTT. Its translation is CASSLPAGGTGELFF. The full variable domain, completed using reference TRBV28 and TRBJ2-2, is DVKVTQSSRYLVKRTGEKVFLECVQDMDHENMFWYRQDPGLGLRLIYFSYDVKMKEKGDIPEGYSVSREKKERFSLILESASTNQTSMYLCASSLPAGGTGELFFGEGSRLTVL.

The chain carries TRBV6-1 and TRBJ2-7; 8 bases are shared with TRBD2. V lost 8 bases, J lost 3 bases, and 12 bases stayed unmatched. Germline CDR1 and CDR2: MNHNS and SASEGT. This CDR3 spans 15 amino acids. CDR3 DNA sequence: TGTGCCAGCCGTTTAAGCAGCGGGGGCCGCTACGAGCAGTACTTC. It translates to CASRLSSGGRYEQYF.